Listed here are 11 T cell receptor beta chains from one sample, sequenced in a study of shared clonotypes between healthy human individuals. The assay was immunoSEQ multiplex PCR, and TCRdb's table has in-frame clones only and misses some. The sample has roughly 1.4 million clones, 97% to 99% seen once. The sample was naive CD4+ T cells sorted from blood. The subset was: CD45RA+ positively selected. These receptor sequences come from a young man in good health.

The chain couples TRBV27 to TRBJ2-7; D is ambiguous. Trimming pared 5 bases from V and 3 bases from J, leaving 14 bases between. Germline V lookup: CDR1 MNHEY, CDR2 SMNVEV (reference sequence). There are 14 residues in the CDR3. Written as DNA, the CDR3 is TGTGCCAGCAGTGGGTTGACAAAGAACTACGAGCAGTACTTC. This gives the protein CASSGLTKNYEQYF.

V gene TRBV9 combines with J gene TRBJ1-2; 9 bases map to TRBD1. V was clipped by 0 bases and J by 8 bases; unmatched bases: 8. This CDR3 has 15 amino acids. Per germline, CDR1 SGDLS and CDR2 YYNGEE. This CDR3 reads CASSVDPGTGRGYTF. The DNA of the CDR3 is TGTGCCAGCAGCGTAGATCCCGGGACAGGGAGAGGCTACACCTTC.

The chain employs TRBV7-9 and TRBJ2-2; possibly TRBD2 for D (5 bases). The CDR3 is made up of 14 amino acids. V dropped 6 bases and J dropped 2 bases, with 10 bases sitting between them. Germline CDR1 is SEHNR and CDR2 is FQNEAQ (reference sequence). The CDR3 is CASRSRVNTGELFF. The CDR3 nucleotides are TGTGCCAGCAGGTCGAGGGTTAACACCGGGGAGCTGTTTTTT.

CDR3 in DNA: TGTGCCAGCAGCCCTACAGGGGCGGCTGGCTACACCTTC. This encodes CASSPTGAAGYTF. The rearrangement uses TRBV14 and TRBJ1-2, with 7 bases lining up with TRBD1. Germline V CDR1 and CDR2: SGHDN, FVKESK. The CDR3 is 13 amino acids. V gave up 4 bases and J gave up 7 bases; unmatched junction bases: 6. Filled out from reference TRBV14 and TRBJ1-2, the complete variable domain reads EAGVTQFPSHSVIEKGQTVTLRCDPISGHDNLYWYRRVMGKEIKFLLHFVKESKQDESGMPNNRFLAERTGGTYSTLKVQPAELEDSGVYFCASSPTGAAGYTFGSGTRLTVV.

The chain couples TRBV19 to TRBJ2-3; D is uncertain. The CDR3 contains 14 residues. Trimming left V 1 base short and J 2 bases short, with 7 bases between. The germline V gene encodes CDR1 LNHDA and CDR2 SQIVND (reference sequence). The chain's CDR3 is CASSIGTITDTQYF. DNA for the CDR3: TGTGCCAGTAGTATAGGGACGATCACAGATACGCAGTATTTT.

The rearrangement uses TRBV29-1 and TRBJ2-7; TRBD1 matches 7 bases. The ends lost 6 bases at V and 0 bases at J; junction bases unmatched: 11. Germline V lookup: CDR1 SQVTM, CDR2 ANQGSEA. The CDR3 consists of 15 residues. CDR3 residues: CSVVLRDRASYEQYF. The CDR3 DNA reads TGCAGCGTGGTACTCCGGGACAGAGCCTCCTACGAGCAGTACTTC.

The chain joins TRBV2 to TRBJ2-3, with 8 bases aligning to TRBD1. The CDR3 extends over 14 amino acids. Trimming took 7 bases from V and 3 from J; bases not matched to a gene: 6. In germline, CDR1 is SNHLY, CDR2 FYNNEI. The CDR3 DNA follows: TGTGCCAGCACGAGGGACAGGATGACAGATACGCAGTATTTT. This codes for CASTRDRMTDTQYF.

The gene calls are TRBV28 and TRBJ2-7; the match to TRBD2 covers 10 bases. In germline, CDR1 is MDHEN, CDR2 SYDVKM. The CDR3 spans 15 residues. J lost 2 bases, V lost 5 bases, and 6 bases had no gene match. This CDR3 is CASSLGLAATYEQYF. The CDR3 bases are TGTGCCAGCAGTCTCGGACTAGCGGCAACCTACGAGCAGTACTTC.

J is TRBJ1-3 and V is TRBV29-1; TRBD1 might be the D (5 bases). Germline V lookup: CDR1 SQVTM, CDR2 ANQGSEA. The V gene lost 7 bases and the J gene lost 4 bases, with 8 bases spanning the gap. The CDR3 totals 11 residues. The CDR3 protein is CSAGRGNTIYF. The CDR3, as DNA: TGCAGCGCGGGACGCGGAAACACCATATATTTT.

This clone was observed once. This chain uses TRBV7-2 with TRBJ2-5, with 9 bases fitting TRBD2. J was trimmed by 2 bases and V by 6 bases; bases with no gene match: 13. Germline V gene sequence: CDR1 SGHTA, CDR2 FQGNSA. The CDR3 covers 17 residues. The CDR3 region is CASRPPGTSPPQETQYF. CDR3 in DNA: TGTGCCAGCAGGCCGCCCGGGACTAGCCCACCACAAGAGACCCAGTACTTC.

V is TRBV6-5 and J is TRBJ1-5; D ambiguous. This CDR3 has 13 amino acids. Trimming took 0 bases from V and 5 from J, leaving 5 bases between them. Per the germline V gene, CDR1 is MNHEY and CDR2 is SVGAGI. CDR3: CASSYSFDQPQHF. CDR3 DNA sequence: TGTGCCAGCAGTTACTCGTTCGATCAGCCCCAGCATTTT.